This passage covers 22 T cell receptor beta chains from one sample sequenced in a study of immune evolution from preneoplasia to lung adenocarcinoma. The method was immunoSEQ multiplex PCR; TCRdb's version includes in-frame clones alone and lacks a portion of them. The table records more than 4,000 clones, over 75% of them present only once. Sequencing used FFPE atypical adenomatous hyperplasia tissue from the lung. The subset: atypical adenomatous hyperplasia (AAH), lung preneoplasia. The source of these receptors is a person aged 70 to 85 with lung adenocarcinoma.

The V gene is TRBV5-4, the J gene TRBJ2-1; no clear D. V lost 2 bases, J lost 7 bases, and 7 bases lay in between. In germline, CDR1 is SGHNT, CDR2 YYREEE (reference sequence). The length of the CDR3 is 12 residues. The CDR3 is CASSLDYNEQFF. The DNA for the CDR3 is TGTGCCAGCAGCTTAGATTATAATGAGCAGTTCTTC.

This sequence joins TRBV30 and TRBJ1-2; D is unclear. With 4 bases removed from V and 3 bases from J, the gap between germline ends came to 15 bases. Per the germline V gene, CDR1 is GTSNPN and CDR2 is SVGIG (reference sequence). The CDR3 totals 14 residues. As DNA, the CDR3 is TGTGCCTGGATAAGGCTTGTGACGGACTATGGCTACACCTTC. Amino acid sequence: CAWIRLVTDYGYTF.

The chain links TRBV30 to TRBJ2-7, with 7 bases matching TRBD2. The CDR3 totals 24 residues. Trimming removed 5 bases from V and 6 bases from J; junction bases left unmatched: 43. CDR1 is GTSNPN and CDR2 is SVGIG in the germline V gene (reference sequence). For the CDR3, the DNA is TGTGCCTGGGCCGAAACTACTACAGGACTAGGGGATTGGTCGGGAGGTGTGGGGATCTGCGAGCAGTACTTC. This translates into CAWAETTTGLGDWSGGVGICEQYF.

This chain uses TRBV7-3 with TRBJ2-3, with 9 bases aligning to TRBD1. This CDR3 comprises 15 residues. V trimming: 4 bases; J trimming: 2 bases; junction bases outside the gene matches: 4. CDR1 and CDR2 (germline): SGHTA, FQGTGA. The CDR3 spells CASSSGQGTTDTQYF. CDR3 nucleotides: TGTGCCAGCAGCTCGGGACAGGGAACCACAGATACGCAGTATTTT.

The chain uses TRBV5-6 and TRBJ2-1; no definite D call. V lost 4 bases and J 6 bases, leaving 11 bases between the germline ends. Germline CDR1 SGHDT, CDR2 YYEEEE. The CDR3 sequence is 13 residues long. The CDR3, as DNA: TGTGCCAGCAGCCCGACTTTTTCCAATGAGCAGTTCTTC. Encoded protein: CASSPTFSNEQFF.

Comment on this clone: At one end, the junction sequence differs from germline, possibly due to a read error. The CDR3 DNA follows: TGTGCCAGTTCGGGTCAATACGAGCAGTATTTC. Protein product: CASSGQYEQYF. The V and J genes are TRBV28 and TRBJ2-7; D not certain. Germline values: CDR1 MDHEN, CDR2 SYDVKM. This CDR3 region has 11 residues.

The CDR3 DNA is TGTGCCAGCAGCCCAGGAGCCGGGACAGGGGCTGGTGAAGCTTTCTTT. Amino acids: CASSPGAGTGAGEAFF. The V gene is TRBV5-4, the J gene TRBJ1-1; 10 bases are a match to TRBD1. The junction had 13 bases not matched to a gene; V was cut back by 4 bases and J by 7 bases. Germline CDR1 is SGHNT and CDR2 is YYREEE (reference sequence). This CDR3 is built from 16 residues.

This chain joins TRBV30 and TRBJ1-1; D is possibly TRBD1 (5 bases). Germline assignment: CDR1 GTSNPN and CDR2 SVGIG (reference sequence). Trimming shortened V by 0 bases and J by 4 bases, and 15 bases separated the two germline ends. The CDR3 is 15 amino acids. The CDR3 DNA reads as TGTGCCTGGAGTGTAAACCGGGGAAGGGGCACTGAAGCTTTCTTT. This encodes CAWSVNRGRGTEAFF.

The rearrangement joins TRBV28 to TRBJ1-3, with D possibly matching TRBD1 (6 bases). The germline gives CDR1 MDHEN, CDR2 SYDVKM. The V gene lost 1 base and the J gene lost 2 bases, with 9 bases spanning the gap. The CDR3 is made up of 15 amino acids. CDR3 nucleotides: TGTGCCAGCAGTTTATTGAGGGGGACTGGAAACACCATATATTTT. Its protein is CASSLLRGTGNTIYF.

This sequence joins TRBV4-1 and TRBJ2-3; D gene ambiguous. Germline V gene data show CDR1 as MGHRA and CDR2 as YSYEKL. V was trimmed by 7 bases and J by 4 bases, leaving 12 bases between them. The CDR3 is made up of 13 amino acids. CDR3 bases: TGCGCCAGCACCACAACCGGCGCAGATACGCAGTATTTT. Its translation: CASTTTGADTQYF.

The chain employs TRBV2 and TRBJ2-3, with D possibly TRBD1 on 6 matching bases. The CDR3 has 15 residues. Germline V gene sequence: CDR1 SNHLY, CDR2 FYNNEI. V shed 5 bases and J shed 1 base, with 13 bases lying between them. The CDR3 DNA follows: TGTGCCAGCAGTAGAGGGGGTTCAGGCACAGATACGCAGTATTTT. It specifies CASSRGGSGTDTQYF. Full variable domain (rest looked up from reference TRBV2 and TRBJ2-3): EPEVTQTPSHQVTQMGQEVILRCVPISNHLYFYWYRQILGQKVEFLVSFYNNEISEKSEIFDDQFSVERPDGSNFTLKIRSTKLEDSAMYFCASSRGGSGTDTQYFGPGTRLTVL.

This clone is a singleton in its sample. The rearrangement links TRBV30 to TRBJ2-7; the D is unclear. Germline CDR1 is GTSNPN and CDR2 is SVGIG (reference sequence). CDR3 length: 14 residues. Trimming pared 5 bases from V and 4 bases from J, leaving 18 bases between. The DNA of the CDR3 is TGTGCCTGGTCCACCCCCGAAATGGGATACGAGCAGTACTTC. Translating it yields CAWSTPEMGYEQYF.

J is TRBJ2-1 and V is TRBV29-1; TRBD2 aligns across 9 bases. The germline V gene encodes CDR1 SQVTM and CDR2 ANQGSEA. The CDR3 covers 14 residues. The V gene end was trimmed by 5 bases and the J gene end by 7 bases; junction bases not matched to a gene: 9. The CDR3 loop is CSVSQAGGGNEQFF. CDR3 coding DNA: TGCAGCGTTTCCCAAGCGGGAGGAGGGAATGAGCAGTTCTTC.

This chain joins TRBV14 and TRBJ1-2; D not resolved. CDR3 length equals 14 residues. Germline V gene lookup returns CDR1 SGHDN and CDR2 FVKESK. Deletions cut 4 bases from V and 8 bases from J, with 17 bases between. In DNA form, the CDR3 reads TGTGCCAGCAGCCGATTGGGTCCAGCCGCAGGCTACACCTTC. This sequence encodes CASSRLGPAAGYTF.

The V call is TRBV5-3, the J call TRBJ2-7, with D hard to call. TRBV5-3 is assigned to the ORF class and has an uncertain function. V lost 1 base and J lost 0, with 8 bases in between. CDR3 length: 14 amino acids. For the CDR3, the DNA is TGTGCCAGAAGCTTGCGTATTTCCTCCTACGAGCAGTACTTC. It codes for CARSLRISSYEQYF.

V gene TRBV5-6 combines with J gene TRBJ2-7; 15 positions match TRBD2. V lost 6 bases to trimming and J lost 2 bases; unmatched junction nucleotides: 9. This CDR3 is built from 17 residues. Per germline, CDR1 SGHDT and CDR2 YYEEEE. The CDR3 spells CASTVGLAGGIAYEQYF. CDR3 DNA: TGTGCCAGCACCGTAGGACTAGCGGGAGGGATCGCCTACGAGCAGTACTTC.

The rearrangement links TRBV27 to TRBJ2-1; 11 bases agree with TRBD2. The CDR3 consists of 16 residues. Trimming at V came to 2 bases and at J to 6 bases, leaving 6 bases not matched to a gene. Germline CDR1 and CDR2: MNHEY and SMNVEV (reference sequence). As DNA, the CDR3 is TGTGCCAGCAGTTTACAGGGTAGCGGGAGGGGCAATGAGCAGTTCTTC. Encoded protein: CASSLQGSGRGNEQFF.

The V call is TRBV5-6, the J call TRBJ2-2; D gene ambiguous. V was pared by 2 bases and J by 0 bases, with 11 bases between. Germline values: CDR1 SGHDT, CDR2 YYEEEE. The CDR3 contains 16 residues. This CDR3 is CASSFLDAANTGELFF. DNA for the CDR3: TGTGCCAGCAGCTTTTTGGACGCCGCGAACACCGGGGAGCTGTTTTTT. The entire variable domain, with the rest obtained from reference TRBV5-6 and TRBJ2-2, is as follows: DAGVTQSPTHLIKTRGQQVTLRCSPKSGHDTVSWYQQALGQGPQFIFQYYEEEERQRGNFPDRFSGHQFPNYSSELNVNALLLGDSALYLCASSFLDAANTGELFFGEGSRLTVL.

The chain carries TRBV5-5 and TRBJ1-5; the D gene is possibly TRBD1 (5 bases). The CDR3 has 15 residues. V lost 1 base to trimming and J lost 2 bases, with 10 bases between them. The germline V gene has CDR1 SGHKS and CDR2 YYEKEE (reference sequence). The CDR3 loop is CASSLIWDGNQPQHF. The CDR3 region has the DNA TGTGCCAGCAGCTTGATATGGGACGGCAATCAGCCCCAGCATTTT.

This clone was observed a few times. The chain combines TRBV14 with TRBJ2-2; D remains ambiguous. CDR1 SGHDN and CDR2 FVKESK come from the germline V gene. V was trimmed by 6 bases and J by 6 bases, leaving 11 bases between them. This CDR3 comprises 13 residues. The CDR3: CASRYPGSGELFF. The CDR3 DNA reads as TGTGCCAGCAGGTACCCCGGTTCCGGGGAGCTGTTTTTT.

The sample holds one count of this clone. This rearrangement joins TRBV4-1 to TRBJ1-5; tentative D call: TRBD1 (5 bases). This CDR3 has 15 amino acids. Deletions cut 0 bases from V and 4 bases from J, with 10 bases between. Germline values: CDR1 MGHRA, CDR2 YSYEKL. The CDR3 DNA reads as TGCGCCAGCAGCCAAGACGGGACGGATAATCAGCCCCAGCATTTT. This sequence encodes CASSQDGTDNQPQHF.

V usage is TRBV5-8 and J usage is TRBJ2-3; D is uncertain. This CDR3 comprises 15 residues. The V gene's germline CDR1 is SGHTS and CDR2 YDEGEE. V was cut by 0 bases and J by 0 bases, with 8 bases left in between. Written as DNA, the CDR3 is TGTGCCAGCAGCTTGGTGGGCTCTAGCACAGATACGCAGTATTTT. Its protein is CASSLVGSSTDTQYF.